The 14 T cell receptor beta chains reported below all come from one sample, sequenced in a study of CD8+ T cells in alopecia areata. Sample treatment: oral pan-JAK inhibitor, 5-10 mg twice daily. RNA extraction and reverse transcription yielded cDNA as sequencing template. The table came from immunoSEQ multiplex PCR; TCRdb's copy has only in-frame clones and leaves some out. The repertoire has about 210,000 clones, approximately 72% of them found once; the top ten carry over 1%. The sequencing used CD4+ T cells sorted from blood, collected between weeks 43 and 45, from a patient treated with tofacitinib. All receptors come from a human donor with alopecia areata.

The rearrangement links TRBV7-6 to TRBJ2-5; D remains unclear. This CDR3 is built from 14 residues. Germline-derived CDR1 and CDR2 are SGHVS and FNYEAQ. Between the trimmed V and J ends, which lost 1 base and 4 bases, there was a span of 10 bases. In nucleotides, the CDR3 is TGTGCCAGCAGCTTAGGACCTGTGGTAGAGACCCAGTACTTC. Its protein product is CASSLGPVVETQYF.

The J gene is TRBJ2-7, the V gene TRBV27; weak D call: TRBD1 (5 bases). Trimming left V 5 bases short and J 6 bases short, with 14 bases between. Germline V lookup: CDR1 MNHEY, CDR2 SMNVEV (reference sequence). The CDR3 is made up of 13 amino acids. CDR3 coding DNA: TGTGCCAGCAGTCCACGGACACCCCTCGAGCAGTACTTC. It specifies CASSPRTPLEQYF.

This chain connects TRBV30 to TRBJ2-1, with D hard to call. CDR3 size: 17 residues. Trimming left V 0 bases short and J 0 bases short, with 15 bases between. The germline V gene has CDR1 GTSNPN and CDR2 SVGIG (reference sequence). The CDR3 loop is CAWSVTPRTDSYNEQFF. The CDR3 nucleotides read TGTGCCTGGAGTGTAACTCCTCGGACGGACTCCTACAATGAGCAGTTCTTC.

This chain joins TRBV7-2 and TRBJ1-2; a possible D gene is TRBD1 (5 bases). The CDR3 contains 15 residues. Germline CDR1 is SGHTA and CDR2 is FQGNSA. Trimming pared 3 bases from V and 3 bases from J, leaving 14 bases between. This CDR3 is CASSLRGTPYYGYTF. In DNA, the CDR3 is TGTGCCAGCAGCTTGCGGGGGACTCCTTACTATGGCTACACCTTC.

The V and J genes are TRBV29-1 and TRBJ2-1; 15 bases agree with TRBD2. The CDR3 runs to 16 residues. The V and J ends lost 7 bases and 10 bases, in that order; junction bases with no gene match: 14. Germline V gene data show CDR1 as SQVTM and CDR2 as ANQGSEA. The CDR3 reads CSAPGLAGGYRREQFF. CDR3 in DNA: TGCAGCGCCCCGGGACTAGCGGGGGGATACCGCCGCGAGCAGTTCTTC.

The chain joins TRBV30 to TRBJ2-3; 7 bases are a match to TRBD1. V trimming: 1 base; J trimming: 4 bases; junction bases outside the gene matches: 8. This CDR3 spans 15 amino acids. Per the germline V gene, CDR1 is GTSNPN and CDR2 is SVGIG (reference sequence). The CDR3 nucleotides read TGTGCCTGGAGTGGTAGGGGGCTAGCCGCAGATACGCAGTATTTT. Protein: CAWSGRGLAADTQYF.

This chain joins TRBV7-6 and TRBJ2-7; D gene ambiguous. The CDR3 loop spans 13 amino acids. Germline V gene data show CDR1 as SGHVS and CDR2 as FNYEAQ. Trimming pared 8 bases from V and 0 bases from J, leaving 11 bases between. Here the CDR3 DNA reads TGTGCCAGCGCTGGGTCTACCTCCTACGAGCAGTACTTC. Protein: CASAGSTSYEQYF.

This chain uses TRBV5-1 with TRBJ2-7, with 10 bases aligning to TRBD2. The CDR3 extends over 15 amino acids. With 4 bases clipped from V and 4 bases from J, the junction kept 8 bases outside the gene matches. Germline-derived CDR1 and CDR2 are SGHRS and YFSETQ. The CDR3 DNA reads TGCGCCAGCAGCCTGAGCGGGGGGGCCGAGTACGAGCAGTACTTC. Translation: CASSLSGGAEYEQYF.

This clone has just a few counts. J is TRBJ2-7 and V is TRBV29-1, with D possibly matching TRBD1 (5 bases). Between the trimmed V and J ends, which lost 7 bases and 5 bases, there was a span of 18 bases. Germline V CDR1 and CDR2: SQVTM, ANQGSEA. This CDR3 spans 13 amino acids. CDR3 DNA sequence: TGCAGCGCAGGACATAGGGCCCTGAACGAGCAGTACTTC. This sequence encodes CSAGHRALNEQYF.

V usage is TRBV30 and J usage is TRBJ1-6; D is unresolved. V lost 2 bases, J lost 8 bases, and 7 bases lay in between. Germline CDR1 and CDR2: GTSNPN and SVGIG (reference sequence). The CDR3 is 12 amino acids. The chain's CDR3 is CAWSRTDSPLHF. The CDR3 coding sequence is TGTGCCTGGAGTAGGACGGATTCACCCCTCCACTTT.

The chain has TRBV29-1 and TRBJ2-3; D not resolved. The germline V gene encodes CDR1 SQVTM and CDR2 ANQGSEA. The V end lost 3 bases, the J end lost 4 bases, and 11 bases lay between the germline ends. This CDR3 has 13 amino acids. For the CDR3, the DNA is TGCAGCGTTGACCCCCAATCCTCAGATACGCAGTATTTT. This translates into CSVDPQSSDTQYF.

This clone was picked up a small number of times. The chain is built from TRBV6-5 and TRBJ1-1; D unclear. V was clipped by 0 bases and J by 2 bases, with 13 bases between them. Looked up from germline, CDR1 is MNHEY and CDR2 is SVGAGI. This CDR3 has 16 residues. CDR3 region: CASSYSLGKLNTEAFF. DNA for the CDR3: TGTGCCAGCAGTTACTCGCTGGGGAAACTAAACACTGAAGCTTTCTTT.

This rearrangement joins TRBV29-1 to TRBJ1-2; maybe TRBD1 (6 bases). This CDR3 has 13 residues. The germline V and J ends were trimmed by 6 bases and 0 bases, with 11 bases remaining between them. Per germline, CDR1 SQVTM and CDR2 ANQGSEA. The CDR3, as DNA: TGCAGCGTCCTGACAGGTTCTAACTATGGCTACACCTTC. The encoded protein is CSVLTGSNYGYTF. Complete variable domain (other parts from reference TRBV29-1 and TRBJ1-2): SAVISQKPSRDICQRGTSLTIQCQVDSQVTMMFWYRQQPGQSLTLIATANQGSEATYESGFVIDKFPISRPNLTFSTLTVSNMSPEDSSIYLCSVLTGSNYGYTFGSGTRLTVV.

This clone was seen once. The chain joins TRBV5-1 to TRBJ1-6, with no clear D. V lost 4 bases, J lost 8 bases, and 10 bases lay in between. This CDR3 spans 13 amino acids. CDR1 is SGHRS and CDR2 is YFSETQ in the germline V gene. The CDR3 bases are TGCGCCAGCAGCGAGGGTAGGGATTCACCCCTCCACTTT. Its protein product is CASSEGRDSPLHF.